These T cell receptor beta chains were read from a single sample in a study of shared clonotypes between healthy human individuals. Libraries were prepared by immunoSEQ multiplex PCR; TCRdb keeps only in-frame clonotypes and omits some of them. Among fewer than 800,000 clones listed, 90% to 95% were seen once. Sequencing used naive CD8+ T cells sorted from blood. These receptor sequences come from a man aged 30 to 45 in good health. The CDR3 runs from the conserved cysteine through the conserved F or W. D genes are given only for firm matches. Only some rows state a clone size, as once, few, many or a class for expanded clones.

J: TRBJ2-1
V: TRBV4-1
size: NA
D: TRBD2
DNA: TGCGCCAGCAGCCAAGTAGCGGGAGCCCACAATGAGCAGTTCTTC
CDR3: CASSQVAGAHNEQFF

J: TRBJ2-4
V: TRBV4-1
size: NA
D: NA
DNA: TGCGCCAGCAGCCAAGATCGGTTGGGGGACATTCAGTACTTC
CDR3: CASSQDRLGDIQYF

J: TRBJ2-7
V: TRBV27
size: NA
D: TRBD2
DNA: TGTGCCAGCAGTGGTACTAGCGGGCTAGTATCCTACGAGCAGTACTTC
CDR3: CASSGTSGLVSYEQYF

J: TRBJ2-3
V: TRBV7-9
size: NA
D: TRBD2
DNA: TGTGCCAGCAGCCCGGCCGCTAGCGGGAGCACAGATACGCAGTATTTT
CDR3: CASSPAASGSTDTQYF

J: TRBJ2-2
V: TRBV7-3
size: NA
D: TRBD2
DNA: TGTGCCAGCAGCTCGGGACTAGCGGGGCCCGGGGAGCTGTTTTTT
CDR3: CASSSGLAGPGELFF

J: TRBJ2-1
V: TRBV7-2
size: NA
D: TRBD2
DNA: TGTGCCAGCAGCGAATCCCTAGCGGGAGCGCGCTACAATGAGCAGTTCTTC
CDR3: CASSESLAGARYNEQFF

J: TRBJ1-3
V: TRBV9
size: NA
D: NA
DNA: TGTGCCAGCAGCGTAGGATCCGGGTTCGGAAACACCATATATTTT
CDR3: CASSVGSGFGNTIYF

J: TRBJ2-1
V: TRBV27
size: NA
D: TRBD2
DNA: TGTGCCAGCAAATTGACGGGGGGGGCGTACAATGAGCAGTTCTTC
CDR3: CASKLTGGAYNEQFF

J: TRBJ1-2
V: TRBV11-2
size: NA
D: TRBD1
DNA: TGTGCCAGCAGCCGACAACAGGGGGCTGACTATGGCTACACCTTC
CDR3: CASSRQQGADYGYTF

J: TRBJ2-7
V: TRBV10-2
size: NA
D: NA
DNA: TGCGCCAGCAGTGAATTGGTCGAGCAGTACTTC
CDR3: CASSELVEQYF

J: TRBJ2-3
V: TRBV4-3
size: NA
D: NA
DNA: TGCGCCAGCAGCCAACCGAAGGGGGATACGCAGTATTTT
CDR3: CASSQPKGDTQYF

J: TRBJ2-5
V: TRBV13
size: NA
D: TRBD2
DNA: TGTGCCAGCAGCGTGTCGACCCGAGCGGGGGAGACCCAGTACTTC
CDR3: CASSVSTRAGETQYF

J: TRBJ2-7
V: TRBV13
size: NA
D: TRBD1
DNA: TGTGCCAGCAGCACGGGGACAGGGGGTCCCTACGAGCAGTACTTC
CDR3: CASSTGTGGPYEQYF

J: TRBJ2-1
V: TRBV27
size: NA
D: NA
DNA: TGTGCCAGCAGTTCCCCCGCCTACAATGAGCAGTTCTTC
CDR3: CASSSPAYNEQFF

J: TRBJ2-7
V: TRBV6-1
size: NA
D: NA
DNA: TGTGCCAGCAGGGCCCGACAGCCCTACGAGCAGTACTTC
CDR3: CASRARQPYEQYF

J: TRBJ2-3
V: TRBV7-9
size: NA
D: NA
DNA: TGTGCCAGCAGCGCTATAGGGGGGACCCATCGCACAGATACGCAGTATTTT
CDR3: CASSAIGGTHRTDTQYF

J: TRBJ2-1
V: TRBV19
size: NA
D: NA
DNA: TGTGCCATCAACCCCCAAAATGAGCAGTTCTTC
CDR3: CAINPQNEQFF

J: TRBJ1-5
V: TRBV4-3
size: NA
D: NA
DNA: TGCGCCAGCAGCCAAGTGGACAGCGCCAATCAGCCCCAGCATTTT
CDR3: CASSQVDSANQPQHF

J: TRBJ2-3
V: TRBV7-2
size: once
D: NA
DNA: TGTGCCAGCAGCTTAACTAGCCCCAGTGGCACAGATACGCAGTATTTT
CDR3: CASSLTSPSGTDTQYF

J: TRBJ2-3
V: TRBV4-1
size: once
D: NA
DNA: TGCGCCAGCAGCCAAGACCAGGTTGGGGGCCCCACAGATACGCAGTATTTT
CDR3: CASSQDQVGGPTDTQYF

J: TRBJ2-6
V: TRBV7-3
size: NA
D: NA
DNA: TGTGCCAGCAGCTCACCTCCCGTATCGGGGTCCGGGGCCAACGTCCTGACTTTC
CDR3: CASSSPPVSGSGANVLTF

J: TRBJ2-7
V: TRBV10-3
size: once
D: NA
DNA: TGTGCCATCAGTACAGGTATTAAACCCTACGAGCAGTACTTC
CDR3: CAISTGIKPYEQYF

J: TRBJ2-2
V: TRBV5-4
size: NA
D: NA
DNA: TGTGCCAGCAGCTTGGGGGGGGCCCCCGGGGAGCTGTTTTTT
CDR3: CASSLGGAPGELFF

J: TRBJ2-1
V: TRBV25-1
size: NA
D: NA
DNA: TGTGCCAGCAGCCGTGCCTTCGGGATGGCTTCCCATGAGCAGTTCTTC
CDR3: CASSRAFGMASHEQFF

J: TRBJ2-1
V: TRBV4-1
size: NA
D: TRBD1
DNA: TGCGCCAGCAGCCAAGTTGGGACAGGGAATGAGCAGTTCTTC
CDR3: CASSQVGTGNEQFF

J: TRBJ2-1
V: TRBV13
size: NA
D: NA
DNA: TGTGCCAGCAGCTACGGGTTGCCCCTCTACAATGAGCAGTTCTTC
CDR3: CASSYGLPLYNEQFF